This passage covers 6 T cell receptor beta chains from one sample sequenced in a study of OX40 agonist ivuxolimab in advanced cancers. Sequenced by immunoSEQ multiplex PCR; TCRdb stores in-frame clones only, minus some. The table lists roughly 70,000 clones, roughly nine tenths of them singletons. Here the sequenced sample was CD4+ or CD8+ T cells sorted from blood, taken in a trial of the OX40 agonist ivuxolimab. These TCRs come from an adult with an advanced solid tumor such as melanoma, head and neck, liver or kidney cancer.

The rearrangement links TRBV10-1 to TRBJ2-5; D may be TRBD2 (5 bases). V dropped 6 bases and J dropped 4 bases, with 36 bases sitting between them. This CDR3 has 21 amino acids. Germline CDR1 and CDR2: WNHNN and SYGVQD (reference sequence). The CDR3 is CASRPQMKGIVDQRAGETQYF. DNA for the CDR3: TGCGCCAGCAGACCTCAAATGAAGGGAATTGTGGACCAGAGGGCTGGAGAGACCCAGTACTTC.

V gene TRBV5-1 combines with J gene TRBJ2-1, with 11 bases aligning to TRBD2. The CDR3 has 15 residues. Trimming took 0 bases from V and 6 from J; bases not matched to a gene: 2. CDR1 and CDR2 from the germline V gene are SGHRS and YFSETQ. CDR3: CASSLALAGVNEQFF. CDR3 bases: TGCGCCAGCAGCTTGGCACTAGCGGGAGTCAATGAGCAGTTCTTC. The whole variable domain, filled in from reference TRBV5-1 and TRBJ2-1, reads KAGVTQTPRYLIKTRGQQVTLSCSPISGHRSVSWYQQTPGQGLQFLFEYFSETQRNKGNFPGRFSGRQFSNSRSEMNVSTLELGDSALYLCASSLALAGVNEQFFGPGTRLTVL.

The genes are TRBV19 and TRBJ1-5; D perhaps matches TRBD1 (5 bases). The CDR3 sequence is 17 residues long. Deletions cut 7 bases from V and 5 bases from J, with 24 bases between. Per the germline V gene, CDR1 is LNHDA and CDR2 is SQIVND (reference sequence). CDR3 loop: CASNEERFSAGYQPQHF. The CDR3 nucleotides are TGTGCCAGTAATGAGGAACGGTTCTCGGCAGGGTATCAGCCCCAGCATTTT.

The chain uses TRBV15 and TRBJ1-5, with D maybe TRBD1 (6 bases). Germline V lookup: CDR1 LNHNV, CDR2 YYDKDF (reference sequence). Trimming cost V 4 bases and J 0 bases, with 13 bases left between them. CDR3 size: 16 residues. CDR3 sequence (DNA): TGTGCCACCAGCATCACAGGGACCACTAGCAATCAGCCCCAGCATTTT. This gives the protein CATSITGTTSNQPQHF.

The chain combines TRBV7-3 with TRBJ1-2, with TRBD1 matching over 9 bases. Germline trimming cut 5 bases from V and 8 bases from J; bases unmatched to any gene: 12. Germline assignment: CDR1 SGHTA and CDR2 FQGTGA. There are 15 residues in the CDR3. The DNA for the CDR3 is TGTGCCAGCAGCCTCCCGGGACAGGGTGCAGAGGGCTACACCTTC. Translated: CASSLPGQGAEGYTF.

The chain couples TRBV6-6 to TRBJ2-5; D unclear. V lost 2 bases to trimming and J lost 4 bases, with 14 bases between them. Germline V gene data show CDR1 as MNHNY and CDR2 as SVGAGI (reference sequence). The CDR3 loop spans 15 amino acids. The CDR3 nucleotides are TGTGCCAGCAGTTACCCTACTAAGGTAGGAGAGACCCAGTACTTC. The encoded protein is CASSYPTKVGETQYF.